This passage covers 30 T cell receptor beta chains from one sample sequenced in a study of OX40 agonist ivuxolimab in advanced cancers. Using immunoSEQ multiplex PCR, the repertoire was profiled, and TCRdb retains in-frame clones only, with some absent. The repertoire has approximately 69,000 clones, 80% to 95% of them found once; the top ten carry about 0.3%. The specimen comprised CD4+ or CD8+ T cells sorted from blood, sampled in a trial of the OX40 agonist ivuxolimab. Receptors were obtained from an adult with an advanced solid tumor such as melanoma, head and neck, liver or kidney cancer.

This chain links TRBV5-8 with TRBJ1-3; TRBD1 is a possible D gene (5 bases). Germline-derived CDR1 and CDR2 are SGHTS and YDEGEE. CDR3 size: 16 residues. V was pared by 1 base and J by 5 bases, with 16 bases between. The CDR3 DNA sequence: TGTGCCAGCAGCTTGTTCGGGACTTCCCCAAGAAACACCATATATTTT. Translating it yields CASSLFGTSPRNTIYF.

The rearrangement uses TRBV5-1 and TRBJ1-2; 7 bases fit TRBD1. The CDR3 loop spans 13 amino acids. Germline CDR1 and CDR2: SGHRS and YFSETQ. The junction had 5 bases not matched to a gene; V was cut back by 4 bases and J by 5 bases. The CDR3 bases are TGCGCCAGCAGCGGGGGACAGCGATATGGCTACACCTTC. Amino acid sequence: CASSGGQRYGYTF.

Concerning this clone itself: Other DNA variants within this sample encode the same CDR3. The CDR3 here is CASSTGYNEQFF. CDR3 bases: TGTGCCAGTAGCACGGGGTACAATGAGCAGTTCTTC. V gene TRBV19 combines with J gene TRBJ2-1; perhaps TRBD2 as D (5 bases). Per germline, CDR1 LNHDA and CDR2 SQIVND (reference sequence). The length of the CDR3 is 12 residues. Trimming took off 6 bases at V and 4 bases at J, with 7 bases between the two ends.

The chain recombines TRBV30 with TRBJ2-7; 8 nucleotides match TRBD2. V was pared by 2 bases and J by 3 bases, with 9 bases of the junction left unmatched. CDR1 is GTSNPN and CDR2 is SVGIG in the germline V gene (reference sequence). The CDR3 totals 15 residues. CDR3: CAWSTPGTRGYEQYF. CDR3 DNA: TGTGCCTGGAGTACCCCCGGGACTAGAGGCTACGAGCAGTACTTC.

The chain employs TRBV30 and TRBJ2-5; no reliable D call. Germline loops: CDR1 GTSNPN, CDR2 SVGIG (reference sequence). Trimming took off 4 bases at V and 4 bases at J, with 16 bases between the two ends. The CDR3 has 14 amino acids. The CDR3 sequence: CAWNPGARGETQYF. CDR3 in DNA: TGTGCCTGGAATCCCGGCGCCCGCGGAGAGACCCAGTACTTC.

This CDR3 is CASSETGGNQPQHF. The CDR3, as DNA: TGTGCCAGCAGTGAGACAGGGGGCAATCAGCCCCAGCATTTT. V gene TRBV19 combines with J gene TRBJ1-5; 8 positions match TRBD1. The CDR3 spans 14 residues. V lost 9 bases, J lost 2 bases, and 6 bases stayed unmatched. Germline-derived CDR1 and CDR2 are LNHDA and SQIVND (reference sequence).

V is TRBV6-5 and J is TRBJ2-5, with 7 bases lining up with TRBD2. The J call is doubtful: the DNA matches TRBJ2-7 better. Germline loops: CDR1 MNHEY, CDR2 SVGAGI. This CDR3 comprises 15 residues. The DNA for the CDR3 is TGTGCCAGCTTCGAACACCGAGCGGGGCGCTACGAGCAGTACTTC. Translated, it gives CASFEHRAGRYEQYF.

The V call is TRBV5-1, the J call TRBJ2-1, with 9 bases fitting TRBD2. CDR1 SGHRS and CDR2 YFSETQ come from the germline V gene. The CDR3 runs 16 residues. Germline trimming cut 0 bases from V and 7 bases from J; bases unmatched to any gene: 8. The CDR3 region is CASSLEGSGRWNEQFF. In nucleotides, the CDR3 is TGCGCCAGCAGCTTGGAGGGTAGCGGGAGATGGAATGAGCAGTTCTTC. Together with reference TRBV5-1 and TRBJ2-1, the CDR3 gives the full variable domain: KAGVTQTPRYLIKTRGQQVTLSCSPISGHRSVSWYQQTPGQGLQFLFEYFSETQRNKGNFPGRFSGRQFSNSRSEMNVSTLELGDSALYLCASSLEGSGRWNEQFFGPGTRLTVL.

The chain combines TRBV6-1 with TRBJ2-2, with D possibly being TRBD1 (5 bases). The CDR3 runs 17 residues. V lost 2 bases, J lost 5 bases, and 18 bases lay in between. Germline V lookup: CDR1 MNHNS, CDR2 SASEGT. CDR3 amino acids: CASSETPPAGWTGELFF. The CDR3 bases are TGTGCCAGCAGTGAAACCCCACCCGCAGGGTGGACCGGGGAGCTGTTTTTT.

V gene TRBV5-5 combines with J gene TRBJ2-5; D may match TRBD1 or TRBD2 (5 bases each). This CDR3 region has 17 residues. The germline V and J ends were trimmed by 4 bases and 2 bases, with 21 bases remaining between them. Germline V gene lookup returns CDR1 SGHKS and CDR2 YYEKEE (reference sequence). CDR3 nucleotides: TGTGCCAGCAGCCCCCGGCAGGGCGAGGGGCTTCAAGAGACCCAGTACTTC. Translation gives CASSPRQGEGLQETQYF.

In DNA, the CDR3 is TGCGCCAGCAGGGAGGGGGCGTGGGATGAGCAGTTCTTC. Protein sequence: CASREGAWDEQFF. The chain combines TRBV5-1 with TRBJ2-1; D might be TRBD1 (7 bases). The germline gives CDR1 SGHRS, CDR2 YFSETQ. Between the trimmed V and J ends, which lost 5 bases and 8 bases, there was a span of 14 bases. This CDR3 is built from 13 residues.

The chain recombines TRBV7-6 with TRBJ1-1; D gene uncertain. Trimming removed 2 bases at V and 0 bases at J, with 4 bases between. The CDR3 is 13 amino acids. Per germline, CDR1 SGHVS and CDR2 FNYEAQ. The CDR3 DNA reads as TGTGCCAGCAGCTTATCCATGAACACTGAAGCTTTCTTT. Encoded protein: CASSLSMNTEAFF. The entire variable domain, with the rest obtained from reference TRBV7-6 and TRBJ1-1, is as follows: GAGVSQSPRYKVTKRGQDVALRCDPISGHVSLYWYRQALGQGPEFLTYFNYEAQQDKSGLPNDRFSAERPEGSISTLTIQRTEQRDSAMYRCASSLSMNTEAFFGQGTRLTVV.

The chain couples TRBV15 to TRBJ2-7; D gene uncertain. In germline, CDR1 is LNHNV, CDR2 YYDKDF (reference sequence). The CDR3 contains 14 residues. V was trimmed by 1 base and J by 3 bases, leaving 10 bases between them. CDR3 region: CATSRGPGGYEQYF. The CDR3 DNA reads TGTGCCACCAGCAGAGGTCCCGGCGGCTACGAGCAGTACTTC.

This clone was observed once. The chain couples TRBV20-1 to TRBJ1-2; the D gene is possibly TRBD1 (5 bases). Per germline, CDR1 DFQATT and CDR2 SNEGSKA (reference sequence). V lost 3 bases and J lost 7, with 9 bases in between. The CDR3 runs to 11 residues. CDR3 nucleotide sequence: TGCAGTGCTAGCCCGGGGGGTGGCTACACCTTC. Translated, it gives CSASPGGGYTF.

This chain connects TRBV11-3 to TRBJ1-1; D perhaps matches TRBD1 (6 bases). Germline CDR1 reads SGHNT; CDR2 reads YENEEA. Deletions cut 5 bases from V and 5 bases from J, with 9 bases between. The CDR3 sequence is 12 residues long. The CDR3 DNA is TGTGCCAGCAGCGGCAGGGGAACTGAAGCTTTCTTT. Its protein is CASSGRGTEAFF.

The V gene is TRBV6-1, the J gene TRBJ1-1; D is ambiguous. V was cut by 7 bases and J by 4 bases, with 16 bases left in between. Germline V gene lookup returns CDR1 MNHNS and CDR2 SASEGT. The length of the CDR3 is 14 residues. CDR3: CASNRFNKGTEAFF. The CDR3 bases are TGTGCCAGCAACCGATTCAATAAGGGCACTGAAGCTTTCTTT.

V and J are TRBV20-1 and TRBJ1-2; TRBD1 matches 9 bases. CDR1 is DFQATT, CDR2 SNEGSKA, per germline (reference sequence). J lost 8 bases, V lost 6 bases, and 4 bases had no gene match. CDR3 length: 11 residues. CDR3 DNA: TGCAGTGCAAACAGGGGGCAAGGCTACACCTTC. Translating it yields CSANRGQGYTF.

The chain has TRBV5-1 and TRBJ2-1; the D is unclear. The germline V and J ends were trimmed by 1 base and 7 bases, with 12 bases remaining between them. This CDR3 comprises 14 residues. Germline values: CDR1 SGHRS, CDR2 YFSETQ. This CDR3 reads CASSLSVERNEQFF. The CDR3 DNA reads TGCGCCAGCAGCTTGTCAGTGGAAAGAAATGAGCAGTTCTTC. The full variable domain, in which reference TRBV5-1 and TRBJ2-1 provide the parts outside the CDR3, is KAGVTQTPRYLIKTRGQQVTLSCSPISGHRSVSWYQQTPGQGLQFLFEYFSETQRNKGNFPGRFSGRQFSNSRSEMNVSTLELGDSALYLCASSLSVERNEQFFGPGTRLTVL.

The chain recombines TRBV2 with TRBJ2-1, with 13 bases lining up with TRBD2. The junction had 15 bases not matched to a gene; V was cut back by 9 bases and J by 7 bases. Germline lookup yields CDR1 SNHLY and CDR2 FYNNEI. This CDR3 has 17 residues. The CDR3 sequence is CASSTSGRARAQNEQFF. The DNA of the CDR3 is TGTGCCAGTTCAACTAGCGGGAGGGCCAGGGCGCAGAATGAGCAGTTCTTC.

The J gene is TRBJ2-1, the V gene TRBV25-1; 8 positions agree with TRBD2. This CDR3 has 17 amino acids. The J segment lost 9 bases and the V segment lost 1 base, leaving 14 bases of the junction unmatched. Germline CDR1 is MGHDK and CDR2 is SYGVNS. CDR3 DNA sequence: TGTGCCAGCAGTGAATTCGGAGCGGGAGCCTCATGGGGTGAGCAGTTCTTC. Translating gives CASSEFGAGASWGEQFF.

V is TRBV28 and J is TRBJ2-7; perhaps TRBD1 as D (5 bases). V lost 3 bases and J 0 bases, leaving 12 bases between the germline ends. Germline V lookup: CDR1 MDHEN, CDR2 SYDVKM. This CDR3 has 15 residues. In DNA form, the CDR3 reads TGTGCCAGCAGTTTCGGACATTCGAGCTCCTACGAGCAGTACTTC. Translated: CASSFGHSSSYEQYF.

The rearrangement uses TRBV12-5 and TRBJ2-3; the match to TRBD1 covers 7 bases. V trimming: 0 bases; J trimming: 14 bases; junction bases outside the gene matches: 8. This CDR3 region has 13 residues. CDR1 is LGHNT and CDR2 is FRNRAP in the germline V gene. CDR3 bases: TGTGCTAGTGGTTTGGTAGGGGGCTCTCGCGGGTATTTT. The encoded protein is CASGLVGGSRGYF.

The rearrangement uses TRBV19 and TRBJ2-7; D is perhaps TRBD1 or TRBD2 (5 bases each). The CDR3 length is 16 residues. Trimming removed 5 bases from V and 7 bases from J, with 24 bases in between. The germline gives CDR1 LNHDA, CDR2 SQIVND (reference sequence). CDR3 protein: CASSPSGPGPLGEQYF. In DNA, the CDR3 is TGTGCCAGTAGTCCGAGTGGGCCGGGACCCCTTGGGGAGCAGTACTTC.

This rearrangement joins TRBV28 to TRBJ2-2; D possibly corresponds to TRBD2 (6 bases). The CDR3 loop spans 14 amino acids. V was pared by 8 bases and J by 4 bases, with 14 bases between. In germline, CDR1 is MDHEN, CDR2 SYDVKM. The CDR3 DNA reads TGTGCCAGCTCTGGTCTAGCGAGCACCGGGGAGCTGTTTTTT. It is translated as CASSGLASTGELFF.

The chain is built from TRBV29-1 and TRBJ1-1; a possible D gene is TRBD1 (6 bases). CDR1 is SQVTM, CDR2 ANQGSEA, per germline. V was cut by 6 bases and J by 1 base, with 15 bases left in between. This CDR3 contains 14 residues. DNA for the CDR3: TGCAGCGTAGCGTCCGGGGGCTCGAACACTGAAGCTTTCTTT. It translates to CSVASGGSNTEAFF.

J is TRBJ1-3 and V is TRBV21-1. TRBV21-1 is recorded as a pseudogene. The CDR3 length is 18 residues. In DNA, the CDR3 is TGTGCCAGCAGCATAGTAGTGGGGGAAAAGCCCTCTGGAAACACCATATATTTT. Its translation is CASSIVVGEKPSGNTIYF.

J is TRBJ2-1 and V is TRBV29-1, with TRBD2 matching 12 bases. This CDR3 spans 17 amino acids. V shed 0 bases and J 7 bases; nucleotides not matched to a gene: 10. Germline-derived CDR1 and CDR2 are SQVTM and ANQGSEA. This CDR3 is CSVEDPSGRALWNEQFF. In nucleotides, the CDR3 is TGCAGCGTTGAAGACCCTAGCGGGAGGGCTCTCTGGAATGAGCAGTTCTTC.

This clone was counted between two and nine times. The chain recombines TRBV28 with TRBJ1-1, with D perhaps matching TRBD1 (6 bases). From germline, CDR1 is MDHEN and CDR2 SYDVKM. V lost 5 bases, J lost 3 bases, and 19 bases lay in between. This CDR3 region has 16 residues. The CDR3 bases are TGTGCCAGCAGTCCTACACAGGGTGTCACGCACACTGAAGCTTTCTTT. It yields the protein CASSPTQGVTHTEAFF.

The rearrangement joins TRBV19 to TRBJ2-2; 8 bases are a match to TRBD1. V trimming: 5 bases; J trimming: 4 bases; junction bases outside the gene matches: 9. The CDR3 has 16 residues. CDR1 and CDR2 from the germline V gene are LNHDA and SQIVND (reference sequence). CDR3 residues: CASSLTRGPATGELFF. The CDR3 nucleotides are TGTGCCAGTAGTTTGACCAGGGGGCCCGCCACCGGGGAGCTGTTTTTT.

The chain recombines TRBV9 with TRBJ1-3, with no clear D. V lost 0 bases to trimming and J lost 2 bases, with 3 bases between them. Germline values: CDR1 SGDLS, CDR2 YYNGEE. The CDR3 has 13 amino acids. The CDR3 reads CASSVGPGNTIYF. CDR3 nucleotide sequence: TGTGCCAGCAGCGTAGGACCTGGAAACACCATATATTTT.